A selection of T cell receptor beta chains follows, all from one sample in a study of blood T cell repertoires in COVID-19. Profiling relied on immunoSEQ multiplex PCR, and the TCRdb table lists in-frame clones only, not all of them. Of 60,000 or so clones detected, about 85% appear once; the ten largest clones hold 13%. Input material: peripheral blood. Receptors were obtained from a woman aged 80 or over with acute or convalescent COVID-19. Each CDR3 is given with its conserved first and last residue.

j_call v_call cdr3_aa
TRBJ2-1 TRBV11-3 CASSLGVGGGALEQFF
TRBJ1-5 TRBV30 CAWSGGQGGNQPQHF
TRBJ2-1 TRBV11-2 CASSFSLASNEQFF
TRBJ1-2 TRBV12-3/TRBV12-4 CASSFAGAGYTF
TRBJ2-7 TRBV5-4 CASSFRGASEQYF
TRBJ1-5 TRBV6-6 CASTSVSNQPQHF
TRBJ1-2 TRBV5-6 CASSWAQGGGYTF
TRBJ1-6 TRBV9 CASSAPYSPLHF
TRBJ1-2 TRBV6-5 CASSRTDYGSYTF
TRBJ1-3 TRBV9 CASSAYKQRASGNTIYF
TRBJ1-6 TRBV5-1 CASSERGRDNSPLHF